This is a list of T cell receptor beta chains from one sample in a study of vaccination and CD4 T cells after COVID-19. These receptors' targets are unknown. A single record per CDR3 protein comes from TCRdb applying MiXCR to the PCR reads. The sample yields 8,500 to 14,000 distinct CDR3 sequences, about 61% seen once. The specimen was CD4+ T cells from blood, cultured in vitro, collected before SARS-CoV-2 vaccination. Receptor source: a human donor who had recovered from COVID-19. The CDR3 runs from the conserved cysteine through the conserved F or W. A D gene is named only where the DNA matches it firmly. Expanded clones are given a class, and other clones once, few, many or no size at all.

TRBJ2-2 TRBD1 medium-sized TRBV12-3/TRBV12-4 CASRLAGQGTGELFF TGTGCCAGCAGGTTAGCCGGACAGGGGACCGGGGAGCTGTTTTTT
TRBJ1-2 - few TRBV6-4 CASLPPPNVIRYTF TGTGCCAGCCTTCCCCCCCCAAATGTGATTCGCTACACCTTC
TRBJ1-1 - - TRBV2 CASSERQGNTEAFF TGTGCCAGCAGTGAAAGGCAGGGGAACACTGAAGCTTTCTTT
TRBJ2-3 - - TRBV6-1 CASSDRSARTDTQYF TGTGCCAGCAGTGATCGATCGGCACGCACAGATACGCAGTATTTT
TRBJ2-5 - - TRBV7-9 CASSQEGETQYF TGTGCCAGCAGCCAAGAAGGAGAGACCCAGTACTTC
TRBJ2-1 - few TRBV19 CASSASSSYNEQFF TGTGCCAGTAGTGCCTCCAGCTCCTACAATGAGCAGTTCTTC
TRBJ2-1 - - TRBV5-1 CASSLERGEARNEQFF TGCGCCAGCAGCTTGGAAAGGGGTGAAGCAAGGAATGAGCAGTTCTTC
TRBJ2-6 - - TRBV4-1 CASSQVPGFSGANVLTF TGCGCCAGCAGCCAAGTTCCGGGATTCTCTGGGGCCAACGTCCTGACTTTC
TRBJ1-2 TRBD1 - TRBV5-1 CASSPDGTEYGYTF TGCGCCAGCAGCCCAGACGGGACAGAGTATGGCTACACCTTC
TRBJ2-1 TRBD2 once TRBV12-3/TRBV12-4 CASSFSGGRFNEQFF TGTGCCAGCAGTTTTTCCGGCGGGAGGTTCAATGAGCAGTTCTTC
TRBJ1-5 TRBD1 - TRBV20-1 CSAHPGQGGNRPQHF TGCAGTGCCCATCCGGGACAGGGGGGCAATCGGCCCCAGCATTTT
TRBJ2-7 - - TRBV7-8 CASSLVGGAGQYF TGTGCCAGCAGCTTAGTAGGCGGTGCGGGTCAGTACTTC
TRBJ2-1 - once TRBV20-1 CSAREAEYNEQFF TGCAGTGCTAGGGAAGCGGAGTACAATGAGCAGTTCTTC
TRBJ1-2 TRBD1 - TRBV4-1 CASSKGRGQGPRGYTF TGCGCCAGCAGCAAAGGAAGGGGACAGGGCCCCCGTGGCTACACCTTC
TRBJ1-1 - - TRBV18 CASSATDNTEAFF TGTGCCAGCTCAGCGACAGATAACACTGAAGCTTTCTTT
TRBJ1-1 - few TRBV30 CAWSRETWAEAFF TGTGCCTGGAGTCGGGAGACTTGGGCTGAAGCTTTCTTT
TRBJ2-3 TRBD2 once TRBV7-9 CASSWASGSGDTQYF TGTGCCAGCAGCTGGGCTAGCGGGAGTGGAGATACGCAGTATTTT
TRBJ2-3 - - TRBV2 CASSVADTQYF TGTGCCAGCAGTGTCGCAGATACGCAGTATTTT
TRBJ2-7 - - TRBV7-2 CASSLEYDRYF TGTGCCAGCAGCTTAGAATACGACAGATACTTC
TRBJ2-2 - - TRBV20-1 CSAYIQGTGELFF TGCAGTGCCTACATTCAAGGTACCGGGGAGCTGTTTTTT
TRBJ2-5 - - TRBV19 CASSRGSSETQYF TGTGCCAGTAGTCGAGGCTCCTCAGAGACCCAGTACTTC
TRBJ2-1 - few TRBV6-1 CASSQDSSYNEQFF TGTGCCAGCAGCCAGGACTCCTCCTACAATGAGCAGTTCTTC
TRBJ2-7 - few TRBV27 CASSSGTRRYEQYF TGTGCCAGCAGTTCTGGGACAAGGCGCTACGAGCAGTACTTC
TRBJ2-2 - - TRBV28 CASSLDSGNTGELFF TGTGCCAGCAGTCTAGACAGTGGCAACACCGGGGAGCTGTTTTTT
TRBJ2-2 TRBD2 few TRBV7-2 CASSYGLATGELFF TGTGCCAGCAGCTACGGACTAGCGACCGGGGAGCTGTTTTTT
TRBJ2-3 - - TRBV24-1 CATSDTDTQYF TGTGCCACCAGTGATACAGATACGCAGTATTTT
TRBJ2-3 TRBD2 few TRBV20-1 CSARDAGRAGTDTQYF TGCAGTGCTAGAGATGCCGGGAGGGCCGGCACAGATACGCAGTATTTT
TRBJ2-7 - - TRBV7-9 CASSEAYEQYF TGTGCCAGCAGCGAAGCCTACGAGCAGTACTTC
TRBJ1-6 - - TRBV7-9 CASSLSGENSPLHF TGTGCCAGCAGCTTAAGTGGGGAAAATTCACCCCTCCACTTT
TRBJ2-7 TRBD2 - TRBV28 CASNRPGLGTYEQYF TGTGCCAGCAACCGACCGGGACTAGGGACCTACGAGCAGTACTTC
TRBJ1-2 - - TRBV24-1 CATSPQEGRDGYTF TGTGCCACCAGTCCCCAAGAGGGGAGGGATGGCTACACCTTC
TRBJ1-1 - - TRBV27 CASSLYRGKMNTEAFF TGTGCCAGCAGTTTATATCGGGGAAAAATGAACACTGAAGCTTTCTTT
TRBJ2-7 TRBD1 - TRBV2 CASSELGTGGIGQYF TGTGCCAGCAGTGAACTCGGGACAGGGGGCATTGGGCAGTACTTC
TRBJ2-7 TRBD1 - TRBV7-9 CASSLGQGGGYEQYF TGTGCCAGCAGCCTGGGACAGGGAGGAGGGTACGAGCAGTACTTC
TRBJ1-3 - few TRBV7-9 CASSLGAGSGNTIYF TGTGCCAGCAGCTTAGGAGCAGGCTCTGGAAACACCATATATTTT
TRBJ1-5 - few TRBV15 CATSREAGVGNQPQHF TGTGCCACCAGCAGAGAAGCGGGGGTAGGCAATCAGCCCCAGCATTTT
TRBJ2-5 - - TRBV24-1 CATSDSDWETEETQYF TGTGCCACCAGTGATTCGGACTGGGAGACCGAAGAGACCCAGTACTTC
TRBJ1-5 - few TRBV7-2 CASSLQGSNQPQHF TGTGCCAGCAGCTTACAGGGGAGCAATCAGCCCCAGCATTTT
TRBJ2-4 - - TRBV20-1 CSASPVGKNIQYF TGCAGTGCTAGTCCAGTTGGCAAAAACATTCAGTACTTC
TRBJ2-3 - - TRBV10-3 CAISEFQADTQYF TGTGCCATCAGTGAGTTCCAGGCAGATACGCAGTATTTT
TRBJ2-7 - - TRBV30 CAWSVQGAGEQYF TGTGCCTGGAGTGTACAAGGGGCGGGGGAGCAGTACTTC
TRBJ2-3 - - TRBV20-1 CSARALQGKDTQYF TGCAGTGCTAGAGCCCTCCAGGGGAAGGATACGCAGTATTTT
TRBJ2-5 - - TRBV6-1 CASTNGGGGARAQYF TGTGCCAGCACCAATGGCGGTGGGGGTGCCAGGGCCCAGTACTTC
TRBJ2-1 - - TRBV7-3 CASSLVGGTTYNEQFF TGTGCCAGCAGCTTAGTTGGCGGGACCACCTACAATGAGCAGTTCTTC
TRBJ1-5 - - TRBV6-2/TRBV6-3 CASSFVQPNQPQHF TGTGCCAGCAGTTTTGTGCAGCCCAATCAGCCCCAGCATTTT
TRBJ1-5 - - TRBV20-1 CSASEGSVGQPQHF TGCAGTGCTAGCGAGGGGAGCGTTGGGCAGCCCCAGCATTTT
TRBJ1-2 - - TRBV20-1 CSARVRQGGYGYTF TGCAGTGCTAGAGTAAGGCAGGGCGGCTATGGCTACACCTTC
TRBJ2-7 TRBD1 few TRBV20-1 CSVNMGQDPYEQYF TGCAGTGTCAATATGGGACAGGATCCTTACGAGCAGTACTTC
TRBJ2-2 - - TRBV30 CAWSGSGELFF TGTGCCTGGAGTGGAAGCGGGGAGCTGTTTTTT
TRBJ2-2 - few TRBV20-1 CSARDHTGPGELFF TGCAGTGCTAGAGATCATACGGGTCCCGGGGAGCTGTTTTTT
TRBJ2-2 TRBD1 - TRBV10-1 CASSEGQGPGELFF TGCGCCAGCAGTGAAGGACAGGGTCCCGGGGAGCTGTTTTTT
TRBJ2-7 - once TRBV20-1 CSARKQGHEQYF TGCAGTGCTAGAAAACAAGGTCACGAGCAGTACTTC
TRBJ1-1 - - TRBV29-1 CSVVPGRNTEAFF TGCAGCGTTGTTCCAGGGAGGAACACTGAAGCTTTCTTT
TRBJ1-1 - - TRBV20-1 CSARPQFIRDPSFRKAFF TGCAGTGCTAGACCGCAATTTATCCGGGACCCCTCTTTTCGAAAAGCTTTCTTT